The 3 T cell receptor beta chains listed next were all sequenced from one sample in a study of regulatory T cells in long-lasting Graves disease. Regarding time point: newly diagnosed GD, antithyroid drugs for less than 3 months. PBMCs provided the RNA from which the TCR library was made. The authors built TCR beta libraries using iRepertoire HTBI primers and Arm-PCR of CDR3 regions. Using its own MiXCR run on the multiplex PCR reads, TCRdb lists one record per CDR3 protein. The data contain approximately 470,000 distinct CDR3 sequences, 15% to 20% of them singletons. Another study also made use of these data, one on T cells in Graves' hyperthyroidism and ophthalmopathy.

The sequenced sample was peripheral blood mononuclear cells (PBMCs), obtained at new diagnosis, from a patient treated with antithyroid drugs. The source is a man aged 40-49 years with Graves disease.

This clonotype has ten or more counts. The chain recombines TRBV7-2 with TRBJ2-1; D is ambiguous. CDR1 SGHTA and CDR2 FQGNSA come from the germline V gene. CDR3 length equals 14 residues. Trimming took 7 bases from V and 8 from J, leaving 18 bases between them. CDR3 loop: CASMGSLMMDEQFF. CDR3 in DNA: TGTGCCAGCATGGGCTCCCTGATGATGGATGAGCAGTTCTTC.

This clonotype was observed many times. The chain couples TRBV24-1 to TRBJ2-7, with 10 bases fitting TRBD1. The V and J ends lost 4 bases and 3 bases, in that order; junction bases with no gene match: 14. The CDR3 is 18 amino acids. The germline gives CDR1 KGHDR, CDR2 SFDVKD. The CDR3 is CATSEGGQGISGNYEQYF. CDR3 nucleotide sequence: TGTGCCACCAGTGAGGGGGGACAGGGGATTAGCGGCAACTACGAGCAGTACTTC.

This clonotype was detected many times. The genes are TRBV11-3 and TRBJ2-1; perhaps TRBD1 as D (6 bases). The ends were cut back, 5 bases at V and 6 bases at J, with 11 bases in the middle. This CDR3 region has 13 residues. Germline V gene lookup returns CDR1 SGHNT and CDR2 YENEEA. The DNA of the CDR3 is TGTGCCAGCAGCGGCCAACAGGGCAATGAGCAGTTCTTC. It encodes CASSGQQGNEQFF.